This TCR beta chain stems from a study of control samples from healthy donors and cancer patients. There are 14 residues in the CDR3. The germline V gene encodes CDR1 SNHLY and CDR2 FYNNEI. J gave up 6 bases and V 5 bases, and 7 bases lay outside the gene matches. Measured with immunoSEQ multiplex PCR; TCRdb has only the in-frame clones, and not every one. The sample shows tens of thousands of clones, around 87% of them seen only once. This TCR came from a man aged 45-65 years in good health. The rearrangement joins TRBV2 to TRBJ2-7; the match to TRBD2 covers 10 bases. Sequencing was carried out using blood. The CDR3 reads CASSYTSGTIEQYF. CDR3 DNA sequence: TGTGCCAGCAGTTATACTAGCGGGACGATCGAGCAGTACTTC.